This is a list of T cell receptor beta chains from one sample in a study of T-cell memory formation after mild COVID-19. TCRdb reprocessed the 5' RACE reads via MiXCR and lists one record per CDR3 protein. The table shows hundreds of thousands of distinct CDR3 sequences, with roughly an eighth occurring only once. The specimen sequenced was PBMCs or a T cell subset sorted from them (not recorded which). These receptors all come from a man younger than 30 who had mild COVID-19 (a few samples of this study predate the infection). Cell type and time point are not known. The CDR3 runs from the conserved cysteine through the conserved F or W.

>TRBV5-6|TRBJ2-5
CASTAMAETQYF
>TRBV29-1|TRBJ2-5
CSVGLRGAIETQYF
>TRBV10-3|TRBJ1-1
CAISEARVNTEAFF
>TRBV5-4|TRBJ2-5
CASMGTSGGPQETQYF
>TRBV7-9|TRBJ1-2
CASSLSGARDGYTF
>TRBV5-6|TRBJ2-6
CASTKQGAGANVLTF
>TRBV7-9|TRBJ2-3
CACRTASTDTQYF
>TRBV12-3/TRBV12-4|TRBJ1-5
CASSQIPQGNQPQHF
>TRBV3-1|TRBJ2-4
CASSPGTGGSQYF
>TRBV7-9|TRBJ1-5
CASSPGHPYSNQPQHF
>TRBV5-6|TRBJ1-1
CASSLDGGQNTEAFF
>TRBV6-5|TRBJ1-1
CASSTTNTEAFF
>TRBV18|TRBJ1-2
CASSLNGGLGNYGYTF
>TRBV20-1|TRBJ2-5
CSARDHRFQETQYF
>TRBV27|TRBJ1-6
CASKVQGDNSPLHF
>TRBV15|TRBJ2-3
CATSSDRTERGTDTQYF
>TRBV20-1|TRBJ2-3
CSAPRFGRGGEVDTQYF